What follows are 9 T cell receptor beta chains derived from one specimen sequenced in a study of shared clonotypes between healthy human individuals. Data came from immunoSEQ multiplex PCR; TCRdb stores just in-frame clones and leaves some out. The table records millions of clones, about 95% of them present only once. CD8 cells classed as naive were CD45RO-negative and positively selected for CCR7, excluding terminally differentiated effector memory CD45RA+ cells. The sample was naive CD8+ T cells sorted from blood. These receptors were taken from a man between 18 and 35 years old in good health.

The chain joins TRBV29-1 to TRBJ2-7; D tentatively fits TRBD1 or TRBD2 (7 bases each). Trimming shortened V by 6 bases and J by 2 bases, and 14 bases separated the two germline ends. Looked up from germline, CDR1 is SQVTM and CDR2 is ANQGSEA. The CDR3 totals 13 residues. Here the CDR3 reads CSVRGGTAYEQYF. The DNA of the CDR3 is TGCAGCGTCAGGGGGGGGACAGCCTACGAGCAGTACTTC.

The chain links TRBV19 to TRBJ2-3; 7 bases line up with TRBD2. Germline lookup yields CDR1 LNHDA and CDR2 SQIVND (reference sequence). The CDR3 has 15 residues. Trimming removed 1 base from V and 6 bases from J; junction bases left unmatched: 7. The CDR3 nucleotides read TGTGCCAGTAGTATAGTGGCGACTAGCAGTGATACGCAGTATTTT. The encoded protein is CASSIVATSSDTQYF.

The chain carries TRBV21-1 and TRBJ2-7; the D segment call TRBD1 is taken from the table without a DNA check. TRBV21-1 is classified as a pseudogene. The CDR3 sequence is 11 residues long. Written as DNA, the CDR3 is TGTGCCAGCCCATTCTACGAGCAGTACAGGTTC. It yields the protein CASPFYEQYRF.

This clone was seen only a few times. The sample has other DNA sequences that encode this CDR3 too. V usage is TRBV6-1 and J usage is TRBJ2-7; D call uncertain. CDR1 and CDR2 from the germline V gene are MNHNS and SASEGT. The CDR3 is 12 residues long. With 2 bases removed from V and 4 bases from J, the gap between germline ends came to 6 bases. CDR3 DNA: TGTGCCAGCAGTGAACTCGGGTACGAGCAGTACTTC. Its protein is CASSELGYEQYF.

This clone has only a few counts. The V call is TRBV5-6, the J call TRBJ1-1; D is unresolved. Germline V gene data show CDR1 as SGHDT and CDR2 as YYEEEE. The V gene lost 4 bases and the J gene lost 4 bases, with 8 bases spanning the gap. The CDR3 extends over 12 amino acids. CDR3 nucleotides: TGTGCCAGCAGCCATGGCGGCACTGAAGCTTTCTTT. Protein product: CASSHGGTEAFF.

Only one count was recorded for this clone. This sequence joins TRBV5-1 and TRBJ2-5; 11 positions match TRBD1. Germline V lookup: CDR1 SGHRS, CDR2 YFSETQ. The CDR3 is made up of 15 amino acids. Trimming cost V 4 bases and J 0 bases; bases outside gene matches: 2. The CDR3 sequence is CASSRTGGYQETQYF. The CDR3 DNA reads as TGCGCCAGCAGCCGGACAGGGGGCTACCAAGAGACCCAGTACTTC.

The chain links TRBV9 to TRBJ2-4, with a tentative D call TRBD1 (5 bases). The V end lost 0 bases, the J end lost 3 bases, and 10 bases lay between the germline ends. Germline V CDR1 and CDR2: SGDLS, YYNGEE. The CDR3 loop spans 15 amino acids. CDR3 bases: TGTGCCAGCAGCGTAGCCCAGGGTGGCAAAAACATTCAGTACTTC. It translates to CASSVAQGGKNIQYF.

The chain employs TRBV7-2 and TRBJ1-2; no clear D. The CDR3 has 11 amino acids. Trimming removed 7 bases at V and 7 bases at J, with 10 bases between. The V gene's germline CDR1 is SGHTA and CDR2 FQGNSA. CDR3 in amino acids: CASNLGGGYTF. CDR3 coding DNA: TGTGCCAGCAACCTAGGTGGTGGCTACACCTTC.

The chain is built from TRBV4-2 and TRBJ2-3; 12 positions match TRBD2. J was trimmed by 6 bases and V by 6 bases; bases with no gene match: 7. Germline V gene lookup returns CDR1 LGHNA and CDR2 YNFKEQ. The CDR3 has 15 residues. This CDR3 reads CASSRTSGVGDTQYF. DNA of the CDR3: TGTGCCAGCAGTCGGACTAGCGGGGTTGGCGATACGCAGTATTTT.